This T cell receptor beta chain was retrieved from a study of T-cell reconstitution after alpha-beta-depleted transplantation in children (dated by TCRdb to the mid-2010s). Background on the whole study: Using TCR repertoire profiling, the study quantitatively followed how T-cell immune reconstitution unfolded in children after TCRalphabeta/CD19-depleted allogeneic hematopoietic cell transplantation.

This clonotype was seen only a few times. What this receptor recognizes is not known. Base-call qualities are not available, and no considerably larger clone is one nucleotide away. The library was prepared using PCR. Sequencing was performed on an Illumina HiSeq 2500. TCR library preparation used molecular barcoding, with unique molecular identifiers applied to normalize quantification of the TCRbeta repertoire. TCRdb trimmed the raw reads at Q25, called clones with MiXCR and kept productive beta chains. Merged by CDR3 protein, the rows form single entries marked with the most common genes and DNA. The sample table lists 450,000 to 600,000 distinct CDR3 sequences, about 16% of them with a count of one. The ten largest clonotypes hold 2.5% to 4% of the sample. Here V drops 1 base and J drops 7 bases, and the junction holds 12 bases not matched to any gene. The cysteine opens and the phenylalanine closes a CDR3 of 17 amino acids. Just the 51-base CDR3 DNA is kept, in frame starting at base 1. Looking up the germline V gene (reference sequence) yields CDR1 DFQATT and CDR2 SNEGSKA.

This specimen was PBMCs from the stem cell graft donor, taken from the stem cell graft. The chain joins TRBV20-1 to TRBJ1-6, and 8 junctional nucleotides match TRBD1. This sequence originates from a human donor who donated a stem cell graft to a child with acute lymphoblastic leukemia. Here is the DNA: TGCAGTGCTAGAGGCAAAACGGCAGGGGGCGGCAATTCACCCCTCCACTTT. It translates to CSARGKTAGGGNSPLHF.